This is a list of T cell receptor beta chains from one sample in a study of blood T cell repertoires in COVID-19. TCRdb's copy holds only in-frame clones and misses some; the assay was immunoSEQ multiplex PCR. The data hold around 400,000 clones, with 91% observed a single time. Sequencing was performed on PBMCs or T cells enriched from blood (not recorded which). The source of these receptors is a woman between 35 and 50 years old who had been exposed to COVID-19. Each CDR3 is given with its conserved first and last residue. Each record gives: clone size, V gene, D gene, J gene, CDR3 DNA, CDR3 protein. The D gene is left open where the match is weak. Rows give clone size only sometimes, using once, few, many, or a class for an expanded clone.

.	TRBV30	.	TRBJ1-2	TGTGCCTGGAGTAGACTTGAACAGGGCGACTACACCTTC	CAWSRLEQGDYTF
.	TRBV5-1	TRBD1	TRBJ1-2	TGCGCCAGCAGCTTGTCACCGACAGGGGACTATGGCTACACCTTC	CASSLSPTGDYGYTF
.	TRBV6-1	TRBD2	TRBJ2-7	TGTGCCAGCAGTGAAGGGACGGCGGGGGGCTACGAGCAGTACTTC	CASSEGTAGGYEQYF
.	TRBV12-5	.	TRBJ1-5	TGTGCTAGTGGTTTGTTGGCATCAGGGAATCAGCCCCAGCATTTT	CASGLLASGNQPQHF
.	TRBV5-4	.	TRBJ2-7	TGTGCCAGCAGCTCACCAGATTCCGGGGGAGCCGAGCAGTACTTC	CASSSPDSGGAEQYF
.	TRBV24-1	.	TRBJ1-5	TGTGCCACCGGAACAGGAACTCAGCCCCAGCATTTT	CATGTGTQPQHF
.	TRBV6-5	.	TRBJ2-7	TGTGCCAGCACAGGCTCCTACGAGCAGTACTTC	CASTGSYEQYF
.	TRBV3-1/TRBV3-2	.	TRBJ2-5	TGTGCCAGCAGCCAAGGCGGTCCAGAGACCCAGTACTTC	CASSQGGPETQYF
.	TRBV7-6	TRBD1	TRBJ1-4	TGTGCCAGCAGCCCGACAGGGCCCCTTGAAAAACTGTTTTTT	CASSPTGPLEKLFF
.	TRBV3-1/TRBV3-2	.	TRBJ1-2	TGTGCCAGCAGCCAAGAACGGACTGCTGAAGCCTATGGCTACACCTTC	CASSQERTAEAYGYTF
.	TRBV5-1	.	TRBJ1-1	TGCGCCAGCCATACAGGACGGAACACTGAAGCTTTCTTT	CASHTGRNTEAFF
.	TRBV7-8	TRBD1	TRBJ1-5	TGTGCCAGCAACAAAGGGGGACAGGGGCAGCCCCAGCATTTT	CASNKGGQGQPQHF
.	TRBV9	.	TRBJ2-1	TGTGCCAGCAGCGTTAGACCCCGGGATTTAGGCAATGAGCAGTTCTTC	CASSVRPRDLGNEQFF
.	TRBV7-9	TRBD1	TRBJ1-3	TGTGCCAGCAGCATCCTACCTTCCGGGACAGGGAGTGGAAACACCATATATTTT	CASSILPSGTGSGNTIYF
.	TRBV27	.	TRBJ1-1	TGTGCCAGCAGTGCACTCGGGATGAACACTGAAGCTTTCTTT	CASSALGMNTEAFF
once	TRBV19	TRBD2	TRBJ2-5	TGTGCCAGTAGTATAGCGGAGACTAGCGGCAAAGAGACCCAGTACTTC	CASSIAETSGKETQYF
.	TRBV5-1	TRBD1	TRBJ2-3	TGCGCCAGCAGCAGGGACAGGAGCACAGATACGCAGTATTTT	CASSRDRSTDTQYF
once	TRBV7-2	TRBD2	TRBJ2-1	TGTGCCAGCAGCTCCCGTGCTAGCGGGAGGGCCCTCGATGAGCAGTTCTTC	CASSSRASGRALDEQFF
.	TRBV6-6	TRBD2	TRBJ2-3	TGTGCCAGCAGCTATGGACTAGCGGGCTTCTCTGCAACGCAGTATTTT	CASSYGLAGFSATQYF
.	TRBV7-2	TRBD1	TRBJ2-1	TGTGCCAGCAGCAACCGACAGGGGGCACACAATGAGCAGTTCTTC	CASSNRQGAHNEQFF
.	TRBV13	.	TRBJ1-2	TGTGCCAGCAGCCTGGCGGGGAGTGGCTACACCTTC	CASSLAGSGYTF
.	TRBV27	TRBD2	TRBJ2-1	TGTGCCAGCAGTTTATATAGCGGGGGGCCCCACGGTGAGCAGTTCTTC	CASSLYSGGPHGEQFF
few	TRBV7-9	.	TRBJ1-5	TGTGCCAGCAGCCAAGCCGGTAGCGTGGAGCCCCAGCATTTT	CASSQAGSVEPQHF
.	TRBV6-1	.	TRBJ1-5	TGTGCCAGCAGTCAAGCGGGGGGTAGCCAGCCCCAGCATTTT	CASSQAGGSQPQHF
.	TRBV7-8	.	TRBJ1-2	TGTGCCAGCAGCCCCGCCGGGGGTAACTATGGCTACACCTTC	CASSPAGGNYGYTF
.	TRBV5-1	.	TRBJ2-1	TGCGCCAGCGGACAGCCTCCTCGGGGTGAGCAGTTCTTC	CASGQPPRGEQFF
.	TRBV7-8	.	TRBJ2-7	TGTGCCAGCAGCACTAGTTCTAGCTCCTACGAGCAGTACTTC	CASSTSSSSYEQYF
.	TRBV6-5	.	TRBJ1-1	TGTGCCAGCAGTTACTCGTCCAGACTACCGAACACTGAAGCTTTCTTT	CASSYSSRLPNTEAFF
.	TRBV2	.	TRBJ2-7	TGTGCCAGCAGTTACAGTGGACTCCGGCCCTACGAGCAGTACTTC	CASSYSGLRPYEQYF
.	TRBV7-2	.	TRBJ2-1	TGTGCCAGCAGCTCGGGAATCCCATGGGGATCCTACAATGAGCAGTTCTTC	CASSSGIPWGSYNEQFF
.	TRBV11-3	.	TRBJ2-1	TGTGCCAGCAGCCTCTGGGACTCTAACAATGAGCAGTTCTTC	CASSLWDSNNEQFF
.	TRBV30	TRBD1	TRBJ1-5	TGTGCCTGGGGACAGGGCGGTAATCAGCCCCAGCATTTT	CAWGQGGNQPQHF
.	TRBV7-9	.	TRBJ2-3	TGTGCCAGCAGCCCCCTATCGAGGACAGATACGCAGTATTTT	CASSPLSRTDTQYF
.	TRBV30	TRBD1	TRBJ2-1	TGTGCCTGGAGTCTCCCCGAGACAGGGGGCGATGAGCAGTTCTTC	CAWSLPETGGDEQFF
.	TRBV5-4	.	TRBJ2-3	TGTGCCAGCAGCCGAAGGACAGTGGGGGGCACAGATACGCAGTATTTT	CASSRRTVGGTDTQYF
.	TRBV14	.	TRBJ1-1	TGTGCCAGCAGCCGGCATCTGAACACTGAAGCTTTCTTT	CASSRHLNTEAFF
.	TRBV15	TRBD1	TRBJ1-1	TGTGCCACCAGCAGAGATCGGACAGGGGTGACTGAAGCTTTCTTT	CATSRDRTGVTEAFF
once	TRBV28	TRBD1	TRBJ1-2	TGTGCCAGCAGAAGCCAGGGGGCCTATGGCTACACCTTC	CASRSQGAYGYTF
.	TRBV19	TRBD2	TRBJ2-3	TGTGCCAGTAGTATACCCCAGCGGGGAAGGGGAGATACGCAGTATTTT	CASSIPQRGRGDTQYF
.	TRBV2	.	TRBJ2-2	TGTGCCAGCGGTCTGGGGGACTCTTCCACCGGGGAGCTGTTTTTT	CASGLGDSSTGELFF
.	TRBV7-2	.	TRBJ1-5	TGTGCCAGCAGCTTAGGGCAGTTTCAGCCCCAGCATTTT	CASSLGQFQPQHF
.	TRBV27	.	TRBJ1-2	TGTGCCAGCAGTTCCCTGACAGCGGGAGGCTACACCTTC	CASSSLTAGGYTF
.	TRBV5-1	.	TRBJ2-3	TGCGCCAGCAGCTTGGCAGGACAGGGCGGGGGACGCACAGATACGCAGTATTTT	CASSLAGQGGGRTDTQYF
.	TRBV7-9	TRBD2	TRBJ2-1	TGTGCCAGCAGCTCGATTCGGACTAGCGGGAGGGTTGGCAATGAGCAGTTCTTC	CASSSIRTSGRVGNEQFF
once	TRBV21-1	.	TRBJ1-1	TGTGCCAGCAGCAAAGAGGGGCCCTGGCTTGTGAACACTGAAGCTTTCTTT	CASSKEGPWLVNTEAFF
.	TRBV5-1	.	TRBJ2-1	TGCGCCAGCAGCTTGCCAGGGTTATACAATGAGCAGTTCTTC	CASSLPGLYNEQFF
.	TRBV11-2	.	TRBJ1-3	TGTGCCAGCAGAGGGAGTCTCGGTGGAAACACCATATATTTT	CASRGSLGGNTIYF
.	TRBV5-6	.	TRBJ2-1	TGTGCCAGCAGAATGAGGGGGTACGAGCAGTTCTTC	CASRMRGYEQFF
.	TRBV5-1	.	TRBJ2-1	TGCGCCAGCGGGGCCCCTGGGTTAGGCCACAATGAGCAGTTCTTC	CASGAPGLGHNEQFF
.	TRBV5-4	TRBD1	TRBJ2-7	TGTGCCAGCAGCTTTACAGGGGGCTACGAGCAGTACTTC	CASSFTGGYEQYF
once	TRBV6-4	.	TRBJ2-7	TGTGCCAGCAGTGACTCGAGTGGGAGAGGCTTTCACTTC	CASSDSSGRGFHF
.	TRBV30	TRBD2	TRBJ2-2	TGTGCCTGGAGTGGGATGCGGACTAGCGGGAGGGGAGGGGAGCTGTTTTTT	CAWSGMRTSGRGGELFF
.	TRBV10-1	.	TRBJ1-2	TGCGCCAGCAGTGAGTACAGGGACTATGGCTACACCTTC	CASSEYRDYGYTF
.	TRBV25-1	TRBD2	TRBJ2-1	TGTGCCAGCAGACCCGGGACTAGCGGGAGAATCCTTGGGGAGCAGTTCTTC	CASRPGTSGRILGEQFF
.	TRBV13	.	TRBJ1-6	TGTGCCAGCAGCTTAGGGACAGCGAATAATTCACCCCTCCACTTT	CASSLGTANNSPLHF
.	TRBV10-3	TRBD2	TRBJ2-3	TGTGCCATCAGTCTGGGACTAGCGGGTGGCGATACGCAGTATTTT	CAISLGLAGGDTQYF
.	TRBV11-2	TRBD1	TRBJ2-2	TGTGCCAGCAGCTTAAGGGGGCGGACCGGGGAGCTGTTTTTT	CASSLRGRTGELFF